These 14 T cell receptor beta chains came from one sample sequenced in a study of chemoradiotherapy in HPV16-positive cancers (dated by TCRdb to between 2021 and 2023). Receptor libraries were prepared by the immunoSEQ multiplex PCR assay. The source is immuneACCESS, and TCRdb retained only in-frame sequences with V and J called. Part of the clones is not carried over; for the studies checked, unresolved V genes explain less than half of this, and the remainder is unexplained. For this sample the table gives around 5,200 clones, of which 85% were detected only once. More than 9.5% of the sample belongs to the ten largest clones. The sample was tumor tissue, taken from a patient who underwent chemoradiotherapy. These receptors were taken from a human donor with HPV-associated anogenital cancer.

This clone was observed a single time. The V call is TRBV6-1, the J call TRBJ2-7; TRBD1 matches 12 bases. CDR1 and CDR2 from the germline V gene are MNHNS and SASEGT. Unmatched junction bases numbered 4, after V lost 2 bases and J lost 5 bases. This CDR3 has 15 residues. CDR3 nucleotide sequence: TGTGCCAGCAGTGAACCGGGACAGGGGGCCCACGAGCAGTACGTC. The encoded protein is CASSEPGQGAHEQYV.

The gene calls are TRBV7-2 and TRBJ1-2, with a possible D match to TRBD1 (6 bases). Between the trimmed V and J ends, which lost 5 bases and 7 bases, there was a span of 11 bases. The CDR3 has 12 residues. From germline, CDR1 is SGHTA and CDR2 FQGNSA. The CDR3 loop is CASSPRGLGYTF. The CDR3 nucleotides are TGTGCCAGCAGCCCCCGGGGGCTTGGCTACACCTTC.

This chain connects TRBV11-2 to TRBJ1-3; 10 bases align to TRBD1. Germline values: CDR1 SGHAT, CDR2 FQNNGV. CDR3 length: 12 residues. V was clipped by 11 bases and J by 2 bases; unmatched bases: 0. This chain's CDR3 is CAGQGAGNTIYF. Written as DNA, the CDR3 is TGTGCCGGACAGGGGGCTGGAAACACCATATATTTT.

The chain couples TRBV7-2 to TRBJ2-1; 7 bases are a match to TRBD1. Germline assignment: CDR1 SGHTA and CDR2 FQGNSA. V shed 8 bases, J shed 5 bases, and the junction held 6 bases outside the gene matches. This CDR3 contains 13 residues. The CDR3 region is CASESQGDNEQFF. CDR3 nucleotides: TGTGCCAGCGAAAGTCAGGGGGACAATGAGCAGTTCTTC. The complete variable domain, with remaining parts taken from reference TRBV7-2 and TRBJ2-1, reads GAGVSQSPSNKVTEKGKDVELRCDPISGHTALYWYRQSLGQGLEFLIYFQGNSAPDKSGLPSDRFSAERTGGSVSTLTIQRTQQEDSAVYLCASESQGDNEQFFGPGTRLTVL.

The chain uses TRBV7-9 and TRBJ1-1, with TRBD1 matching over 9 bases. After removal of 8 bases from V and 13 bases from J, the junction contained 17 bases not matched to a gene. Germline CDR1 and CDR2: SEHNR and FQNEAQ (reference sequence). The CDR3 has 14 residues. CDR3 sequence (DNA): TGTGCCAGCTCTGAATCGGGGGACAGGGTACAGGATTTCTTT. Translated, it gives CASSESGDRVQDFF.

V and J are TRBV5-5 and TRBJ2-5; 8 nucleotides agree with TRBD2. Trimming took 4 bases from V and 3 from J; bases not matched to a gene: 11. The CDR3 is made up of 16 amino acids. Germline V gene data show CDR1 as SGHKS and CDR2 as YYEKEE (reference sequence). CDR3 DNA sequence: TGTGCCAGCAGCAGGACCCCGGGACTAGATAAAGAGACCCAGTACTTC. This translates into CASSRTPGLDKETQYF.

A few counts support this clone. The chain recombines TRBV6-1 with TRBJ1-1; a weak D match, TRBD1 (5 bases). The CDR3 has 13 residues. Deletions cut 2 bases from V and 5 bases from J, with 9 bases between. The germline CDR1 and CDR2 sequences are MNHNS and SASEGT. CDR3 residues: CASSEQGGTEAFF. The CDR3 DNA reads as TGTGCCAGCAGTGAACAGGGTGGGACTGAAGCTTTCTTT.

The gene calls are TRBV7-9 and TRBJ1-2; D not resolved. Trimming cost V 1 base and J 8 bases, with 14 bases left between them. This CDR3 has 14 residues. CDR1 SEHNR and CDR2 FQNEAQ come from the germline V gene (reference sequence). CDR3 sequence reads: CASSLVLRGIGYTF. CDR3 in DNA: TGTGCCAGCAGCTTAGTTTTACGAGGGATAGGCTACACCTTC.

The chain couples TRBV9 to TRBJ2-2; D remains unclear. The CDR3 consists of 16 residues. Trimming took off 0 bases at V and 6 bases at J, with 15 bases between the two ends. Germline-derived CDR1 and CDR2 are SGDLS and YYNGEE. The CDR3 spells CASSVEMDSSAGELFF. As DNA, the CDR3 is TGTGCCAGCAGCGTAGAGATGGATAGTTCCGCCGGGGAGCTGTTTTTT.

This chain links TRBV7-2 with TRBJ2-7; D possibly corresponds to TRBD2 (7 bases). The V and J ends lost 3 bases and 6 bases respectively, with 18 bases between them. The germline V gene has CDR1 SGHTA and CDR2 FQGNSA. There are 15 residues in the CDR3. CDR3 sequence reads: CASSLREGGAGEQYF. The CDR3 DNA reads as TGTGCCAGCAGCTTGAGGGAGGGGGGGGCCGGCGAGCAGTACTTC.

V usage is TRBV2 and J usage is TRBJ1-1; TRBD1 matches at 7 bases. The CDR3 is 16 residues long. V shed 6 bases, J shed 0 bases, and the junction held 10 bases outside the gene matches. Germline CDR1 is SNHLY and CDR2 is FYNNEI. The CDR3 coding sequence is TGTGCCAGCAGCGGGCCAGGGGGTCCGGTGAACACTGAAGCTTTCTTT. It yields the protein CASSGPGGPVNTEAFF.

A note on this clone: The conserved closing phenylalanine or tryptophan is absent in this CDR3, likely reflecting a read error. The DNA is omitted, as the CDR3 cannot be located on it reliably, and the CDR3 follows TCRdb's listing. The chain uses TRBV7-2 and TRBJ1-1. The germline V gene encodes CDR1 SGHTA and CDR2 FQGNSA. The CDR3 is made up of 12 amino acids, end residues included. CDR3 sequence reads: CASSLAAAFWEI.

J is TRBJ2-2 and V is TRBV29-1; D remains unclear. The CDR3 is 14 amino acids. Deletions cut 7 bases from V and 2 bases from J, with 14 bases between. Germline assignment: CDR1 SQVTM and CDR2 ANQGSEA. Here the CDR3 DNA reads TGCAGCGCCAACGGACCTCAAAACACCGGGGAGCTGTTTTTT. Its translation is CSANGPQNTGELFF.

The chain combines TRBV5-1 with TRBJ1-1; D is unresolved. With 1 base removed from V and 1 base from J, the gap between germline ends came to 8 bases. The CDR3 runs to 14 residues. Germline CDR1 SGHRS, CDR2 YFSETQ. The CDR3 nucleotides are TGCGCCAGCAGCTTGTTTGATGCGAACACTGAAGCTTTCTTT. Residues: CASSLFDANTEAFF.